This T cell receptor (beta chain) is from a study of T cell responses to AZD1222 COVID-19 vaccine. The overall study: Pooling of second doses given at about 4 or about 12 weeks was done.

The count of this clone is one. The method was immunoSEQ multiplex PCR; TCRdb's version includes in-frame clones alone and lacks a portion of them. Among 150,000 to 200,000 clones listed, roughly 92% were seen once. This CDR3 spans 13 amino acids. V gave up 3 bases and J gave up 4 bases, with 10 bases separating them. Germline V gene data show CDR1 as GTSNPN and CDR2 as SVGIG (reference sequence). This sequence was found in an adult in good health. Sequencing used peripheral blood, obtained on day 0 of AZD1222 vaccination. The chain has TRBV30 and TRBJ1-5; D remains ambiguous. CDR3 sequence reads: CAWSSGENQPQHF. CDR3 bases: TGTGCCTGGAGCTCCGGCGAGAATCAGCCCCAGCATTTT. Variable domain in full (rest from reference TRBV30 and TRBJ1-5): SQTIHQWPATLVQPVGSPLSLECTVEGTSNPNLYWYRQAAGRGLQLLFYSVGIGQISSEVPQNLSASRPQDRQFILSSKKLLLSDSGFYLCAWSSGENQPQHFGDGTRLSIL.